This T cell receptor (beta chain) was recovered during a study of cytomegalovirus exposure and HLA in healthy donors (dated by TCRdb to the late 2010s). About the investigation overall: In an earlier analysis of roughly 590 of the donors, 250 to 350 Gb of sequence data and 117 million unique TCR beta sequences from some 170 million T cells were reported. Both class I and class II loci were covered by HLA typing, at four-digit resolution. Because of strong linkage in the cohort, roughly five DR-DQ haplotypes were treated as single units for association and clustering. The study aimed to test whether signatures of past pathogen exposure could be identified by cataloging public T cell receptors. Besides the first cohort of 666 subjects, a separate validation cohort made up of over 95 different subjects was used. The T cell repertoires of around 730 subjects were profiled by immunosequencing and related to cytomegalovirus serostatus. Typing coverage varied by locus: about 629-630 donors for A, B, C, DRB1 and DQB1; more than 500 for DQA1; approximately 570 for DPA1; more than 450 for DPB1. An early release that covered some 630 HLA-typed donors contained around 330 gigabases of sequencing data and 65 million to 100 million unique TCR sequences. Rather than drawing on any new phenotypic data, the later analysis identified candidate immune exposures from TCR beta sequences and the way those sequences occurred across donors. All discovery cohort repertoires had been generated using a single sequencing platform. Of the roughly 420 genotyped donors, 80% to 90% were placed in the genetic ancestry cluster associated with self-reported Caucasian donors. Donor age, sex, ethnicity and CMV serostatus were compiled alongside the repertoire data. On average, around 200,000 unique TCR beta nucleotide sequences were sequenced per donor among 350 to 400 genotyped donors of the cohort, with roughly 19% of those sequences being non-productive. To predict cytomegalovirus infection status, the study combined high-throughput TCR immunosequencing, statistical association of individual TCRs with disease status, and machine learning. In a later analysis, previously published TCR beta repertoires from some 640 donors were re-analyzed and high-resolution HLA genotyping was added so that TCR occurrence patterns could be studied. A later genetic analysis took genome-wide SNP genotypes for about 55% of the 666 donors and used that subset as a discovery cohort. To decide whether each TCR beta V gene segment behaved as functional or pseudogenic, an earlier analysis of approximately 620 of the donors relied on high-throughput TCR beta sequencing.

Measured from the cysteine to the phenylalanine, the CDR3 is 15 residues long. The DNA shown is the 45-base CDR3, in frame from base 1. The germline V gene sets CDR1 to SGHRS and CDR2 to YFSETQ. V is clipped by 2 bases and J by 1 base, and the sequence between their germline boundaries is 11 bases long. The receptor library was made with the immunoSEQ multiplex PCR assay. A mixture of 60 forward primers for TCR Vbeta segments and 13 reverse primers for TCR Jbeta segments was used in the multiplex PCR. Amplification of the CDR3 region of rearranged TCR beta genes was performed with a multiplex PCR assay on genomic DNA. The amplified TCR beta libraries were sequenced on the Illumina HiSeq System as 87-base-pair reads. From the authors' description of their analysis: A later analysis counted tens of millions of unique TCR beta chains across the roughly 700 repertoires, and about 10 million of these chains were shared by at least two donors. Raw reads were error-corrected and collapsed into unique sequences with a nearest-neighbor algorithm that merged closely related sequences to remove PCR and sequencing errors. To assign V, D and J gene segments, CDR3 sequences were aligned to IMGT reference sequences. For a sequence to be retained, at least a six-nucleotide match to both a V gene segment and a J gene segment was required. A rearrangement was called productive if the CDR3 had no stop codons and remained in frame with V and J, and every other rearrangement was called non-productive. Following IMGT convention, CDR3 was defined as the stretch from the second conserved V-encoded cysteine to the conserved J-encoded phenylalanine. Sequences without an unambiguous match to a single V gene segment were excluded from the earlier analysis of 500 to 700 of the donors. An earlier analysis of fewer than 750 of the donors called V segments functional above 56.7% productive rearrangements and segregating when the between-donor standard deviation exceeded 5%. To diagnose cytomegalovirus status from the catalog of TCR beta chain sequences, a statistical classification framework was built. V and J gene assignment, in a later analysis, came from comparing TCR nucleotide sequences with IMGT/GENE-DB human TR gene sequences. Using the TCRdist pipeline, a later analysis assigned CDR3 sequences along with most-parsimonious VDJ recombination scenarios. In a later analysis, every TCR beta chain was defined by the combination of its CDR3 amino acid sequence and its V-gene family, and reads without a unique V-gene family were dropped. A later analysis removed 500 to 650 highly shared, low-generation-probability nucleotide sequences to deal with suspected cross-contamination and a sequencing artifact. For each public chain, a later analysis derived a clonal expansion index from normalized ranks of inferred template counts within each repertoire. A later analysis computed generation probabilities with a VDJ recombination model fitted to out-of-frame rearrangements, and checked the results against IGoR. In a later analysis, hypergeometric tests were used to score TCR-TCR, TCR-HLA and TCR-CMV co-occurrence, with a repertoire-size bias correction applied to TCR pairs. A later analysis estimated false discovery rates by permuting HLA or CMV assignments 20 times. In a later analysis, co-occurring TCRs were grouped using DBSCAN, with TCRdist sequence similarity added in when clustering inside HLA-allele-positive subsets. For co-occurrence clustering, repertoires with fewer than 30,000 or more than 120,000 public chains were excluded, along with roughly five repertoires with anomalous nucleotide sharing. TCRdb limited this immuneACCESS table to in-frame rearrangements with V and J called. A share of clones is missing; checked studies link under half to unresolved V genes, and the rest is unexplained. V and J calls and clone size follow that table, whereas D and trimming were derived from the DNA. For this sample the table gives fewer than 200,000 clones, of which under 9.5% were detected only once. The ten top clones hold over 1% of the sample.

This clone has more than one count but fewer than ten. What antigen it recognizes has not been identified. No much larger clone is present one base from it, and per-base qualities are unavailable. Broader findings and caveats from the paper: Most TCR sequences were observed very rarely across donors, whereas some public TCRs were present in many individuals. When HLA alleles, especially DR and DQ, strongly co-occurred, TCR associations were difficult to assign to individual alleles. A later analysis found that TCR association rates varied across HLA loci, with DRB1 alleles showing the most associated TCRs and HLA-C alleles the fewest. Sequencing depth was assumed to be roughly uniform across donors in the presence/absence analyses, though that assumption may not hold. In a later analysis, most CMV-associated TCR beta chains were found to appear HLA-restricted, with HLA associations seemingly driven largely by CMV exposure. The sequencing pipeline was judged likely to have produced a cluster of highly shared sequence variants as a technical artifact. Correlated functional status among segregating V segments might reflect linkage disequilibrium, but an unknown experimental factor could not be ruled out. Immune exposure information for the cohort was limited to CMV serostatus. Approximately 18 rarely observed V segments, including chromosome 9 orphons, were excluded from the earlier analysis of some 590 of the donors because counts were too low. The study listed 150 to 200 TCR beta chains as associated with cytomegalovirus. Because HLA typing was missing for some donors at each locus, association tests included only the typed subset. A further reported finding was that TCR beta sequences accurately predicted the HLA-A and HLA-B alleles for most subjects in the first cohort. At a false discovery rate of 0.05, a later analysis linked roughly 17,000 TCR beta sequences to specific HLA alleles. In vitro tests confirmed that a few of the cytomegalovirus-associated TCR beta chains recognize cytomegalovirus antigens. A later analysis reported that several top co-occurrence clusters appeared linked to parvovirus B19, influenza, CMV and Epstein-Barr virus. It was suggested by the authors that the approach could potentially be generalized to other disease states and immunological phenotypes. Some IMGT-functional V segments, including TRBV6-2 and TRBV6-3, could not be distinguished by the 87-base-pair reads and were therefore excluded. In an earlier analysis of a few hundred of the donors, most TCR beta V segments were observed in productive rearrangements about 87% or about 30% of the time, broadly matching IMGT annotations. In a later analysis, HLA-associated TCR beta chains were found to be more clonally expanded and to have lower generation probabilities than equally common non-associated chains. In a later genetic analysis, fewer N-insertions in productive TCRs were reported among donors in an Asian-associated ancestry cluster than the roughly 640-donor mean. This cohort had only TCR beta chains sequenced, and the lack of alpha or paired-chain data limited which features could be detected. A later genetic analysis associated a missense DCLRE1C variant with V-gene and J-gene trimming of TCR beta chains, and an independent cohort replicated the association. The classifier was reported to diagnose cytomegalovirus status with high specificity and sensitivity in both the original and validation cohorts.

The cohort was made up of roughly 670 healthy bone marrow donors. Cohort members were all nominally healthy when sampled, although unrecorded immune exposures were likely present. The donor tested CMV seropositive, placing the donor among the 290 or so seropositive members of the cohort. A peripheral blood sample was provided by each donor, and peripheral blood mononuclear cells were used for TCR beta sequencing. The Qiagen DNeasy Blood Extraction Kit was used to extract genomic DNA from the blood cell samples. The sequence derives from a woman in her 30s in good health and CMV-seropositive. The sample was PBMCs. The chain couples TRBV5-1 to TRBJ2-3; matching of 5 bases hints at TRBD2 as the D gene. The DNA is TGCGCCAGCAGCTTTGGACTGAGTGGCACAGATACGCAGTATTTT. Protein translation: CASSFGLSGTDTQYF. The CDR3 plus the reference TRBV5-1 and TRBJ2-3 genes for the other parts give the full variable domain: KAGVTQTPRYLIKTRGQQVTLSCSPISGHRSVSWYQQTPGQGLQFLFEYFSETQRNKGNFPGRFSGRQFSNSRSEMNVSTLELGDSALYLCASSFGLSGTDTQYFGPGTRLTVL.